Below, 13 T cell receptor beta chains from the same sample are listed, as sequenced in a study of T cell repertoires in cytomegalovirus infection. These receptors' targets are unknown. MiXCR was run by TCRdb on the reads, yielding one entry per CDR3 protein. The sample has roughly 160,000 distinct CDR3 sequences; less than 25% are singletons. The specimen comprised CD8+ T cells from cultured PBMCs, sampled from culture after CMV antigen stimulation. The receptors here all came from a human donor in good health (CMV status not recorded). Some clones in this sample may be carry-over from other donors' samples.

This chain uses TRBV30 with TRBJ2-7; perhaps TRBD1 as D (6 bases). Germline V gene sequence: CDR1 GTSNPN, CDR2 SVGIG (reference sequence). The CDR3 sequence is 15 residues long. Between the trimmed V and J ends, which lost 3 bases and 0 bases, there was a span of 15 bases. Written as DNA, the CDR3 is TGTGCCTGGAGAATTACAGGGTTGGGCTCCTACGAGCAGTACTTC. The encoded protein is CAWRITGLGSYEQYF. Based on the CDR3 plus reference TRBV30 and TRBJ2-7, the full variable domain is SQTIHQWPATLVQPVGSPLSLECTVEGTSNPNLYWYRQAAGRGLQLLFYSVGIGQISSEVPQNLSASRPQDRQFILSSKKLLLSDSGFYLCAWRITGLGSYEQYFGPGTRLTVT.

This clonotype has just a few counts. The rearrangement links TRBV7-8 to TRBJ1-4; D is unresolved. This CDR3 is 14 amino acids long. Germline CDR1 and CDR2: SGHVS and FQNEAQ. Trimming cost V 5 bases and J 2 bases, with 9 bases left between them. CDR3 in amino acids: CASSPMTTNEKLFF. DNA of the CDR3: TGTGCCAGCAGCCCTATGACCACTAATGAAAAACTGTTTTTT.

This clonotype occurred a few times. The chain employs TRBV7-2 and TRBJ1-5; perhaps TRBD1 as D (5 bases). Germline CDR1 SGHTA, CDR2 FQGNSA. Trimming cost V 1 base and J 9 bases, with 16 bases left between them. This CDR3 has 15 amino acids. The CDR3 DNA follows: TGTGCCAGCAGCTTAGAAGTGACAGCGATTTGGCCCCAGCATTTT. Protein: CASSLEVTAIWPQHF.

This rearrangement joins TRBV28 to TRBJ1-6, with TRBD1 matching over 10 bases. CDR1 and CDR2 (germline): MDHEN, SYDVKM. The CDR3 loop spans 16 amino acids. J lost 8 bases, V lost 4 bases, and 8 bases had no gene match. This CDR3 reads CASSSLRDRGYSPLHF. Written as DNA, the CDR3 is TGTGCCAGCAGTTCTCTCCGGGACAGGGGCTATTCACCCCTCCACTTT.

The genes are TRBV6-5 and TRBJ2-3; D is perhaps TRBD2 (6 bases). CDR3 length: 14 residues. V was cut by 2 bases and J by 0 bases, with 6 bases left in between. The V gene's germline CDR1 is MNHEY and CDR2 SVGAGI. The CDR3 nucleotides are TGTGCCAGCAGTTACGCGGGGAGCACAGATACGCAGTATTTT. It translates to CASSYAGSTDTQYF.

The V gene is TRBV7-2, the J gene TRBJ2-7; unclear D gene. The V gene lost 1 base and the J gene lost 0 bases, with 13 bases spanning the gap. The CDR3 totals 16 residues. Germline CDR1 SGHTA, CDR2 FQGNSA. CDR3 in DNA: TGTGCCAGCAGCTTAGAAGGCAGCTACCTCTCCTACGAGCAGTACTTC. It specifies CASSLEGSYLSYEQYF.

The chain couples TRBV12-3 or TRBV12-4 to TRBJ1-1; TRBD1 might be the D (5 bases). V was shortened by 10 bases and J by 4 bases, with 16 bases between the two germline ends. The CDR3 is 13 residues long. The CDR3 bases are TGTGCCACTCAATATGGGGGTGGCACTGAAGCTTTCTTT. The encoded protein is CATQYGGGTEAFF.

This clonotype appeared a few times. The chain employs TRBV12-5 and TRBJ2-1, with D perhaps TRBD1 (6 bases). The CDR3 has 20 amino acids. V lost 0 bases and J lost 8, with 29 bases in between. CDR1 is LGHNT and CDR2 is FRNRAP in the germline V gene. DNA for the CDR3: TGTGCTAGTGGTTTGGTACTAAAAGCCGGGACACCAAACCTCTTAGATGAGCAGTTCTTC. Its protein product is CASGLVLKAGTPNLLDEQFF. Variable domain in full (rest from reference TRBV12-5 and TRBJ2-1): DARVTQTPRHKVTEMGQEVTMRCQPILGHNTVFWYRQTMMQGLELLAYFRNRAPLDDSGMPKDRFSAEMPDATLATLKIQPSEPRDSAVYFCASGLVLKAGTPNLLDEQFFGPGTRLTVL.

This clonotype was detected a few times. The chain has TRBV4-1 and TRBJ2-7; D is perhaps TRBD1 or TRBD2 (7 bases each). The CDR3 has 15 residues. V shed 1 base and J shed 4 bases, with 14 bases lying between them. Germline CDR1 and CDR2: MGHRA and YSYEKL. CDR3 region: CASSQARGGRYEQYF. The CDR3 nucleotides are TGCGCCAGCAGCCAAGCCAGGGGGGGTAGGTACGAGCAGTACTTC.

The gene calls are TRBV7-8 and TRBJ2-7; 7 positions match TRBD1. Germline CDR1 and CDR2: SGHVS and FQNEAQ. The CDR3 consists of 14 residues. V gave up 4 bases and J gave up 6 bases; unmatched junction bases: 9. Written as DNA, the CDR3 is TGTGCCAGCAGCTCAGACCTGACAGGGACCGAGCAGTACTTC. It yields the protein CASSSDLTGTEQYF. Variable domain in full (rest from reference TRBV7-8 and TRBJ2-7): GAGVSQSPRYKVAKRGQDVALRCDPISGHVSLFWYQQALGQGPEFLTYFQNEAQLDKSGLPSDRFFAERPEGSVSTLKIQRTQQEDSAVYLCASSSDLTGTEQYFGPGTRLTVT.

This clonotype showed up many times. This chain's CDR3 is CASSQEWGGGYEQYF. CDR3 nucleotides: TGCGCCAGCAGCCAAGAGTGGGGTGGTGGGTACGAGCAGTACTTC. The J gene is TRBJ2-7, the V gene TRBV4-1; no definite D call. This CDR3 comprises 15 residues. V lost 0 bases to trimming and J lost 4 bases, with 13 bases between them. Looked up from germline, CDR1 is MGHRA and CDR2 is YSYEKL.

This chain connects TRBV2 to TRBJ2-2; TRBD2 agrees at 8 bases. Per the germline V gene, CDR1 is SNHLY and CDR2 is FYNNEI. V lost 7 bases and J lost 1; bases outside the gene matches: 5. The CDR3 has 15 amino acids. As DNA, the CDR3 is TGTGCCAGCACCCGGGAGGGGGGGAACACCGGGGAGCTGTTTTTT. Amino acid sequence: CASTREGGNTGELFF.

The rearrangement joins TRBV7-6 to TRBJ2-7; possibly TRBD2 for D (5 bases). The CDR3 is 14 amino acids. CDR1 and CDR2 from the germline V gene are SGHVS and FNYEAQ. Between the trimmed V and J ends, which lost 2 bases and 5 bases, there was a span of 13 bases. The DNA for the CDR3 is TGTGCCAGCAGCTTAAGCGGCCCCGGGGACGAGCAGTACTTC. Residues: CASSLSGPGDEQYF.